One T cell receptor (beta chain) is described in this entry. Its target is not known. Per germline, CDR1 SGHRS and CDR2 YFSETQ. Trimming removed 0 bases from V and 6 bases from J, with 10 bases in between. This CDR3 has 14 amino acids. This record belongs to a study of Ad26.COV2.S vaccination and SARS-CoV-2 variants. On the study more broadly: Donor joined the COV1001 Ad26.COV2.S trial arm.

The assay was immunoSEQ multiplex PCR, and TCRdb's table has in-frame clones only and misses some. The repertoire includes hundreds of thousands of clones, 89% of them detected once, and 1.5% sits in the top ten. Study results and limitations: Spike-specific CD8+ and CD4+ T cell responses reportedly showed substantial breadth after vaccination.

Treatment meaning: roughly 19 received Ad26.COV2.S at low or high dose, single or two shots; roughly five received placebo; per-sample allocation not given. On day 63 after the first injection, vaccine and placebo recipients gave samples. Adults aged 18-55 years in Boston included the donor. This sequence originates from a person aged 18 to 59 who received the Ad26.COV2.S COVID-19 vaccine or a placebo. The chain uses TRBV5-1 and TRBJ2-1, with a tentative D call TRBD2 (6 bases). The material sequenced was peripheral blood, taken in a trial of Ad26.COV2.S vaccine versus placebo. The chain's CDR3 is CASSLDSAGNEQFF. The CDR3 DNA follows: TGCGCCAGCAGCTTGGATTCAGCGGGCAATGAGCAGTTCTTC.